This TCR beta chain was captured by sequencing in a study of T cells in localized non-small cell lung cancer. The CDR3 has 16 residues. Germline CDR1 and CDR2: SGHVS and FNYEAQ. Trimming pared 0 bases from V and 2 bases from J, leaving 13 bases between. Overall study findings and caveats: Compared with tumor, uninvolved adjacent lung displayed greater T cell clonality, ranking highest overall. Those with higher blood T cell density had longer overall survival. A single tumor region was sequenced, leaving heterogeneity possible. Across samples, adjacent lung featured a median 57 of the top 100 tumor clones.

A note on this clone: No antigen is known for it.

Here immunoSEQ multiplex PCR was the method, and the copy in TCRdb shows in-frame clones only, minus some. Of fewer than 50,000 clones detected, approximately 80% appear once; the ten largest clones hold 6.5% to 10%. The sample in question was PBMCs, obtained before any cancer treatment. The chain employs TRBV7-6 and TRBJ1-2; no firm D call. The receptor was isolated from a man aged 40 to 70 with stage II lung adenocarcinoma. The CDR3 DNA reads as TGTGCCAGCAGCTTAGCGTCCAGTCTTCTGAACTATGGCTACACCTTC. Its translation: CASSLASSLLNYGYTF.